These 13 T cell receptor beta chains were sequenced from one sample in a study of graft-versus-host responses after intestinal transplantation. The assay was immunoSEQ multiplex PCR, and TCRdb's table has in-frame clones only and misses some. The sample has over 9,000 clones, roughly 27% seen once. This specimen was alloreactive CD4+ T cells from a mixed lymphocyte reaction culture, taken before intestinal transplant. Regarding subset: CFSE-low proliferating T cells sorted from roughly six-day pre-transplant mixed lymphocyte reaction (GvH or HvG direction). These receptors were obtained from a human patient who received an intestinal transplant.

The V gene is TRBV11-2, the J gene TRBJ1-2; 10 nucleotides agree with TRBD1. Trimming took 2 bases from V and 2 from J; bases not matched to a gene: 2. This CDR3 spans 15 amino acids. Germline CDR1 is SGHAT and CDR2 is FQNNGV. The CDR3 spells CASSLRQGANYGYTF. The DNA of the CDR3 is TGTGCCAGCAGCTTACGACAGGGGGCCAACTATGGCTACACCTTC.

This clone is judged medium-sized. This chain links TRBV7-6 with TRBJ1-5, with a weak D call TRBD1 (5 bases). The CDR3 has 15 amino acids. With 1 base removed from V and 6 bases from J, the gap between germline ends came to 13 bases. Germline V CDR1 and CDR2: SGHVS, FNYEAQ. The CDR3 DNA reads TGTGCCAGCAGCTTAGGACCCAGGGAAGGTCAGCCCCAGCATTTT. Its protein is CASSLGPREGQPQHF.

V usage is TRBV27 and J usage is TRBJ2-1, with D perhaps TRBD1 (7 bases). The CDR3 length is 15 residues. CDR1 and CDR2 from the germline V gene are MNHEY and SMNVEV (reference sequence). With 5 bases removed from V and 3 bases from J, the gap between germline ends came to 14 bases. CDR3 sequence reads: CASSLAGGIYNEQFF. The CDR3 DNA reads as TGTGCCAGCAGTCTAGCAGGGGGGATCTACAATGAGCAGTTCTTC.

The CDR3 reads CASSTPGSYEQYF. CDR3 sequence (DNA): TGTGCCAGCAGTACACCCGGATCCTACGAGCAGTACTTC. The chain joins TRBV6-5 to TRBJ2-7; D gene uncertain. The V gene lost 5 bases and the J gene lost 1 base, with 9 bases spanning the gap. The germline CDR1 and CDR2 sequences are MNHEY and SVGAGI. The CDR3 has 13 residues.

This clone is classed as medium-sized (0.01 to 0.1%). The V and J genes are TRBV7-9 and TRBJ1-1, with 10 bases identical to TRBD1. V dropped 3 bases and J dropped 11; count of bases not matched to a gene: 6. The CDR3 spans 13 residues. Per germline, CDR1 SEHNR and CDR2 FQNEAQ (reference sequence). The CDR3 sequence: CASSFGQGGSAFF. The CDR3 DNA is TGTGCCAGCAGCTTCGGACAGGGGGGGTCTGCTTTCTTT.

The J gene is TRBJ2-7, the V gene TRBV19; D call uncertain. The germline V gene has CDR1 LNHDA and CDR2 SQIVND (reference sequence). Trimming shortened V by 5 bases and J by 0 bases, and 11 bases separated the two germline ends. The CDR3 runs 14 residues. CDR3 residues: CASSFSGNSYEQYF. The CDR3 bases are TGTGCCAGTAGTTTTTCCGGAAACTCCTACGAGCAGTACTTC.

This clone has a handful of counts. V is TRBV6-1 and J is TRBJ2-7; tentatively, D is TRBD1 or TRBD2 (5 bases each). The CDR3 sequence is 12 residues long. Per the germline V gene, CDR1 is MNHNS and CDR2 is SASEGT. V was shortened by 8 bases and J by 2 bases, with 10 bases between the two germline ends. This CDR3 is CASGDPPYEQYF. CDR3 DNA sequence: TGTGCCAGCGGGGACCCACCCTACGAGCAGTACTTC.

CDR3 in DNA: TGTGCCAGCAGTTGGGCGGGCCAGTCGACCGCCTACGAGCAGTACTTC. It codes for CASSWAGQSTAYEQYF. The chain recombines TRBV27 with TRBJ2-7; D possibly corresponds to TRBD2 (5 bases). From germline, CDR1 is MNHEY and CDR2 SMNVEV (reference sequence). With 4 bases removed from V and 2 bases from J, the gap between germline ends came to 18 bases. This CDR3 spans 16 amino acids.

The chain employs TRBV4-1 and TRBJ2-7; a possible D gene is TRBD1 (6 bases). The germline V and J ends were trimmed by 1 base and 5 bases, with 12 bases remaining between them. CDR3 size: 14 residues. CDR1 is MGHRA and CDR2 is YSYEKL in the germline V gene. CDR3 nucleotide sequence: TGCGCCAGCAGCCAAGGGGGGCGGCCGGACGAGCAGTACTTC. It codes for CASSQGGRPDEQYF.

This clone turned up a few times. The CDR3 region is CASTELLHYEQYF. CDR3 sequence (DNA): TGTGCCAGCACCGAACTCCTACACTACGAGCAGTACTTC. The chain combines TRBV7-2 with TRBJ2-7; D is undetermined. V gave up 7 bases and J gave up 3 bases, with 13 bases separating them. Per germline, CDR1 SGHTA and CDR2 FQGNSA. This CDR3 region has 13 residues.

A single count supports this clone. The CDR3 loop is CASSAQGEETQYF. CDR3 nucleotide sequence: TGTGCCAGCAGTGCGCAGGGCGAAGAGACCCAGTACTTC. The chain couples TRBV4-2 to TRBJ2-5; D might be TRBD1 (5 bases). Germline V gives CDR1 LGHNA, CDR2 YNFKEQ. The CDR3 is 13 amino acids. With 6 bases removed from V and 3 bases from J, the gap between germline ends came to 11 bases.

In its sample, this clone was seen a few times. The rearrangement joins TRBV30 to TRBJ1-5; D remains unclear. Trimming took off 0 bases at V and 4 bases at J, with 10 bases between the two ends. This CDR3 spans 14 amino acids. Germline V CDR1 and CDR2: GTSNPN, SVGIG (reference sequence). Written as DNA, the CDR3 is TGTGCCTGGAGTGTACTAGGGCCAAATCAGCCCCAGCATTTT. Residues: CAWSVLGPNQPQHF.

The sample holds a few counts of this clone. V gene TRBV5-4 combines with J gene TRBJ2-7, with 7 positions matching TRBD2. The V and J ends lost 4 bases and 2 bases, in that order; junction bases with no gene match: 6. Germline V gene lookup returns CDR1 SGHNT and CDR2 YYREEE (reference sequence). CDR3 length: 14 residues. The CDR3 region is CASSDGGFTYEQYF. CDR3 DNA: TGTGCCAGCAGCGACGGGGGGTTTACCTACGAGCAGTACTTC.